This entry lists 28 T cell receptor beta chains sequenced from one sample in a study of T cells after yellow fever vaccination (dated by TCRdb to between 2018 and 2021). Library preparation was by 5' RACE. TCRdb records Illumina NovaSeq 6000 as the sequencer. TCRdb applied fastp at Q25 and MiXCR to the public reads, then kept only in-frame beta chains. Rows merge per CDR3 protein into single entries with the most common DNA and genes. The sample records a few hundred thousand distinct CDR3 sequences, 4.1% of which are singletons. The biggest ten clones account for 20% to 25% of the sample. The treatment or condition label here, explained by the study, means: live attenuated yellow fever vaccine strain. This sample comprised PBMCs, obtained 5 days after the yellow fever booster vaccination. These receptors came from a man aged 18 to 30 who received the YFV17D yellow fever vaccine.

The V gene is TRBV10-2, the J gene TRBJ2-1; D may be TRBD2 (7 bases). The germline V gene encodes CDR1 WSHSY and CDR2 SAAADI. The V gene lost 8 bases and the J gene lost 7 bases, with 12 bases spanning the gap. CDR3 length: 12 residues. This CDR3 reads CASGGARNEQFF. The CDR3 bases are TGCGCCAGCGGGGGGGCAAGGAATGAGCAGTTCTTC.

The sample holds a few counts of this clonotype. The CDR3 region has the DNA TGTGCCAGCAGCTTAATACAGGGAACCGGGGAGCTGTTTTTT. This translates into CASSLIQGTGELFF. The chain carries TRBV11-2 and TRBJ2-2; possible D gene TRBD1, 6 bases. The CDR3 contains 14 residues. The V end was cut by 2 bases, the J end by 5 bases, with 9 bases between. Germline values: CDR1 SGHAT, CDR2 FQNNGV.

This clonotype was seen repeatedly, ten times or more. The gene calls are TRBV7-2 and TRBJ1-1; maybe TRBD1 (6 bases). CDR3 size: 13 residues. Per germline, CDR1 SGHTA and CDR2 FQGNSA. The ends were cut back, 6 bases at V and 5 bases at J, with 13 bases in the middle. The DNA for the CDR3 is TGTGCCAGCAGGCCGACAGGAAATACTGAAGCTTTCTTT. Translated: CASRPTGNTEAFF.

The chain is built from TRBV7-2 and TRBJ1-6; TRBD1 might be the D (6 bases). Trimming removed 5 bases at V and 10 bases at J, with 15 bases between. Germline V gene data show CDR1 as SGHTA and CDR2 as FQGNSA. This CDR3 has 14 residues. The CDR3 coding sequence is TGTGCCAGCAGCGTGAGACAGGTTCTCTCACCCCTCCACTTT. Amino acid sequence: CASSVRQVLSPLHF. Full variable domain (rest looked up from reference TRBV7-2 and TRBJ1-6): GAGVSQSPSNKVTEKGKDVELRCDPISGHTALYWYRQSLGQGLEFLIYFQGNSAPDKSGLPSDRFSAERTGGSVSTLTIQRTQQEDSAVYLCASSVRQVLSPLHFGNGTRLTVT.

This clonotype has just a few counts. The chain employs TRBV7-8 and TRBJ2-1; D remains ambiguous. This CDR3 has 14 amino acids. Germline assignment: CDR1 SGHVS and CDR2 FQNEAQ. V lost 5 bases and J 7 bases, leaving 15 bases between the germline ends. Written as DNA, the CDR3 is TGTGCCAGCAGCATCGAGGACCCTAGAAATGAGCAGTTCTTC. Residues: CASSIEDPRNEQFF. The full variable domain, completed using reference TRBV7-8 and TRBJ2-1, is GAGVSQSPRYKVAKRGQDVALRCDPISGHVSLFWYQQALGQGPEFLTYFQNEAQLDKSGLPSDRFFAERPEGSVSTLKIQRTQQEDSAVYLCASSIEDPRNEQFFGPGTRLTVL.

Relative to its sample, this clonotype is medium-sized (0.01 to 0.1%). This rearrangement joins TRBV27 to TRBJ1-6; a possible D gene is TRBD1 (5 bases). V was trimmed by 5 bases and J by 13 bases, leaving 15 bases between them. Germline CDR1 is MNHEY and CDR2 is SMNVEV (reference sequence). The CDR3 is made up of 13 amino acids. CDR3 protein: CASSQGGVTPLHF. In DNA, the CDR3 is TGTGCCAGCAGTCAGGGTGGGGTTACGCCCCTCCACTTT.

The chain joins TRBV4-3 to TRBJ2-5; D assignment may be TRBD1 or TRBD2 (7 bases each). CDR3 length: 15 amino acids. Trimming removed 3 bases from V and 1 base from J, with 12 bases in between. The germline gives CDR1 LGHNA, CDR2 YSLEER. This CDR3 reads CASSQGRDSQETQYF. The CDR3 DNA follows: TGCGCCAGCAGCCAGGGGAGGGACAGCCAAGAGACCCAGTACTTC.

This clonotype has more than one count but fewer than ten. CDR3 residues: CASSLVPGAGEKLFF. The CDR3, as DNA: TGCGCCAGCAGCCTAGTTCCGGGGGCGGGAGAAAAACTGTTTTTT. The chain carries TRBV5-1 and TRBJ1-4, with TRBD1 as a possible D gene (6 bases). The CDR3 covers 15 residues. Per germline, CDR1 SGHRS and CDR2 YFSETQ. V lost 4 bases, J lost 8 bases, and 18 bases lay in between.

The chain uses TRBV6-5 and TRBJ2-2, with unresolved D. The CDR3 has 12 residues. Germline CDR1 is MNHEY and CDR2 is SVGAGI. With 2 bases removed from V and 8 bases from J, the gap between germline ends came to 6 bases. The CDR3 reads CASSYGEGELFF. DNA of the CDR3: TGTGCCAGCAGTTACGGGGAAGGGGAGCTGTTTTTT.

This clonotype turned up a few times. The chain combines TRBV20-1 with TRBJ1-1; no reliable D call. Trimming cost V 1 base and J 5 bases, with 8 bases left between them. The CDR3 is made up of 12 amino acids. Germline V gene sequence: CDR1 DFQATT, CDR2 SNEGSKA (reference sequence). CDR3 protein: CSARGGETEAFF. CDR3 nucleotides: TGCAGTGCTAGAGGCGGAGAAACTGAAGCTTTCTTT.

The chain carries TRBV29-1 and TRBJ2-7; TRBD2 is a possible D gene (5 bases). With 0 bases removed from V and 2 bases from J, the gap between germline ends came to 11 bases. The CDR3 loop spans 14 amino acids. Per the germline V gene, CDR1 is SQVTM and CDR2 is ANQGSEA. DNA of the CDR3: TGCAGCGTTGAAGATAACCGGGAAACCTACGAGCAGTACTTC. It translates to CSVEDNRETYEQYF.

This clonotype has ten or more counts. The chain is built from TRBV12-3 or TRBV12-4 and TRBJ2-2; TRBD2 might be the D (6 bases). This CDR3 has 20 amino acids. Trimming took 6 bases from V and 7 from J, leaving 33 bases between them. In DNA, the CDR3 is TGTGCCAGCAGCCATCTGATACTAGACCCCGGGTTCGTCGGGAGCGGGGAGCTGTTTTTT. Its translation is CASSHLILDPGFVGSGELFF.

This clonotype has a handful of counts. The J gene is TRBJ2-5, the V gene TRBV5-6, with 10 bases aligning to TRBD1. V lost 4 bases and J lost 5; bases outside the gene matches: 8. This CDR3 contains 15 residues. Germline CDR1 SGHDT, CDR2 YYEEEE. The CDR3 region has the DNA TGTGCCAGCAGCCGGACCGGGACAGGGGTGGAGACCCAGTACTTC. It yields the protein CASSRTGTGVETQYF. Based on the CDR3 plus reference TRBV5-6 and TRBJ2-5, the full variable domain is DAGVTQSPTHLIKTRGQQVTLRCSPKSGHDTVSWYQQALGQGPQFIFQYYEEEERQRGNFPDRFSGHQFPNYSSELNVNALLLGDSALYLCASSRTGTGVETQYFGPGTRLLVL.

The table lists this clonotype with many counts. The V gene is TRBV24-1, the J gene TRBJ2-3; D is uncertain. V was shortened by 7 bases and J by 2 bases, with 9 bases between the two germline ends. CDR1 is KGHDR and CDR2 is SFDVKD in the germline V gene. The CDR3 loop spans 13 amino acids. The CDR3 loop reads CATRGRITDTQYF. CDR3 in DNA: TGTGCCACCAGAGGGCGGATCACAGATACGCAGTATTTT.

This clonotype was detected only a few times. The chain employs TRBV7-9 and TRBJ2-4; 8 bases map to TRBD2. V shed 7 bases, J shed 7 bases, and the junction held 6 bases outside the gene matches. There are 13 residues in the CDR3. Looked up from germline, CDR1 is SEHNR and CDR2 is FQNEAQ (reference sequence). DNA of the CDR3: TGTGCCAGCATGCGGGGGGCAGGGAACATTCAGTACTTC. Protein sequence: CASMRGAGNIQYF.

CDR3 sequence: CASSYRKYEQYV. CDR3 bases: TGTGCCAGCAGCTACAGGAAATACGAGCAGTACGTC. The chain links TRBV11-2 to TRBJ2-7; possibly TRBD1 for D (5 bases). Trimming took 4 bases from V and 4 from J, leaving 8 bases between them. This CDR3 region has 12 residues. From germline, CDR1 is SGHAT and CDR2 FQNNGV.

This rearrangement joins TRBV6-5 to TRBJ2-7; 7 nucleotides align to TRBD2. CDR3 length: 14 residues. Germline trimming cut 8 bases from V and 0 bases from J; bases unmatched to any gene: 7. The V gene's germline CDR1 is MNHEY and CDR2 SVGAGI. The CDR3 sequence is CASGWEGSSYEQYF. CDR3 DNA sequence: TGTGCCAGCGGGTGGGAGGGAAGCTCCTACGAGCAGTACTTC.

This chain links TRBV5-1 with TRBJ2-5; 8 bases line up with TRBD2. After removal of 4 bases from V and 3 bases from J, the junction contained 11 bases not matched to a gene. The CDR3 totals 16 residues. The germline V gene encodes CDR1 SGHRS and CDR2 YFSETQ. Here the CDR3 reads CASSPPRGAGEETQYF. CDR3 bases: TGCGCCAGCAGCCCGCCTAGGGGAGCGGGGGAAGAGACCCAGTACTTC. Full variable domain (missing parts from reference TRBV5-1 and TRBJ2-5): KAGVTQTPRYLIKTRGQQVTLSCSPISGHRSVSWYQQTPGQGLQFLFEYFSETQRNKGNFPGRFSGRQFSNSRSEMNVSTLELGDSALYLCASSPPRGAGEETQYFGPGTRLLVL.

This clonotype was detected only a few times. The rearrangement links TRBV5-1 to TRBJ1-4; 9 bases fit TRBD1. The CDR3 sequence is 14 residues long. The junction had 4 bases not matched to a gene; V was cut back by 2 bases and J by 8 bases. Looked up from germline, CDR1 is SGHRS and CDR2 is YFSETQ. Here the CDR3 DNA reads TGCGCCAGCAGCTTAACAGGGGGCCGGGAAAAACTGTTTTTT. Translating it yields CASSLTGGREKLFF.

This chain joins TRBV27 and TRBJ2-1, with unresolved D. CDR1 MNHEY and CDR2 SMNVEV come from the germline V gene (reference sequence). The ends were cut back, 6 bases at V and 8 bases at J, with 17 bases in the middle. The CDR3 spans 14 residues. The CDR3 coding sequence is TGTGCCAGCAGGGTAGGACCGGCGAACGATGAGCAGTTCTTC. Translating it yields CASRVGPANDEQFF.

This clonotype has ten or more counts. V usage is TRBV5-1 and J usage is TRBJ2-5, with 8 bases aligning to TRBD1. V was clipped by 2 bases and J by 5 bases; unmatched bases: 8. The CDR3 loop spans 15 amino acids. Looked up from germline, CDR1 is SGHRS and CDR2 is YFSETQ. The CDR3 region is CASSLLTGEGETQYF. The CDR3 DNA sequence: TGCGCCAGCAGCTTACTGACAGGGGAAGGGGAGACCCAGTACTTC.

This clonotype was counted a few times. The rearrangement links TRBV7-2 to TRBJ1-2; 7 nucleotides match TRBD1. V dropped 1 base and J dropped 2; count of bases not matched to a gene: 4. CDR3 length equals 15 residues. Per germline, CDR1 SGHTA and CDR2 FQGNSA. CDR3 sequence reads: CASSLGYRGNYGYTF. The CDR3 DNA reads as TGTGCCAGCAGCTTAGGCTACAGGGGCAACTATGGCTACACCTTC.

The chain uses TRBV24-1 and TRBJ2-7, with D possibly matching TRBD1 (6 bases). The CDR3 spans 12 residues. The germline gives CDR1 KGHDR, CDR2 SFDVKD. Trimming stripped 6 bases from V and 4 bases from J, with 9 bases between. CDR3 residues: CATSLQGYEQYV. The CDR3 bases are TGTGCCACCAGTCTGCAGGGGTACGAGCAGTACGTC.

This clonotype has a count of ten or more. The rearrangement uses TRBV4-1 and TRBJ1-5; 9 bases are a match to TRBD1. With 6 bases clipped from V and 3 bases from J, the junction kept 6 bases outside the gene matches. The CDR3 has 15 amino acids. CDR1 and CDR2 (germline): MGHRA, YSYEKL. DNA of the CDR3: TGCGCCAGCAGACCCACAGGGGGCATCAATCAGCCCCAGCATTTT. The encoded protein is CASRPTGGINQPQHF.

This clonotype was recorded a few times. The chain recombines TRBV11-2 with TRBJ1-2; TRBD1 might be the D (5 bases). The V gene's germline CDR1 is SGHAT and CDR2 FQNNGV. This CDR3 region has 15 residues. With 3 bases removed from V and 1 base from J, the gap between germline ends came to 12 bases. CDR3 DNA sequence: TGTGCCAGCAGCTTCACCGGGACGGATAACTATGGCTACACCTTC. Its translation is CASSFTGTDNYGYTF.

The table lists this clonotype with many counts. V usage is TRBV5-1 and J usage is TRBJ2-2; no clear D. The CDR3 has 15 amino acids. V was trimmed by 0 bases and J by 8 bases, leaving 14 bases between them. Germline V lookup: CDR1 SGHRS, CDR2 YFSETQ. The DNA of the CDR3 is TGCGCCAGCAGCTTGGAACTTTTGTGGGGTGGGGAGCTGTTTTTT. It specifies CASSLELLWGGELFF. Based on the CDR3 plus reference TRBV5-1 and TRBJ2-2, the full variable domain is KAGVTQTPRYLIKTRGQQVTLSCSPISGHRSVSWYQQTPGQGLQFLFEYFSETQRNKGNFPGRFSGRQFSNSRSEMNVSTLELGDSALYLCASSLELLWGGELFFGEGSRLTVL.

This clonotype was detected only a few times. This chain links TRBV5-1 with TRBJ1-1; D may be TRBD1 (5 bases). Trimming stripped 4 bases from V and 6 bases from J, with 16 bases between. The CDR3 extends over 14 amino acids. From germline, CDR1 is SGHRS and CDR2 YFSETQ. Written as DNA, the CDR3 is TGCGCCAGCAGCCCGCGAGGGGATACGTCTGAAGCTTTCTTT. Amino acid sequence: CASSPRGDTSEAFF.

The rearrangement uses TRBV20-1 and TRBJ1-6; 8 nucleotides align to TRBD1. Germline V CDR1 and CDR2: DFQATT, SNEGSKA (reference sequence). CDR3 length: 15 residues. V lost 3 bases and J lost 17; bases outside the gene matches: 18. CDR3 DNA: TGCAGTGCTAGTGACGACACAGGGGGGCTGGGAAGTGTCCACTTT. Protein product: CSASDDTGGLGSVHF.